This entry describes one T cell receptor beta chain. Authors' data handling: Reference gene primer amplification yielded estimated nucleated cell counts. Assay: immunoSEQ multiplex PCR; the TCRdb copy retains only in-frame clones and omits some. That table supplies the V and J calls and clone size; D and trimming were determined from the DNA. This sample has about 150,000 clones, with approximately 89% found just once. Per the germline V gene, CDR1 is LNHDA and CDR2 is SQIVND (reference sequence). V shed 5 bases and J shed 1 base, with 14 bases lying between them. The CDR3 is 15 residues long. The entry originates in a study of blood T cell repertoires in COVID-19.

The chain combines TRBV19 with TRBJ1-1; TRBD1 is a possible D gene (6 bases). This TCR was sampled from a human donor in a cohort sampled during active COVID-19. The sequencing input was peripheral blood. DNA for the CDR3: TGTGCCAGTAGTTTCCACAGGGAGGGGAACACTGAAGCTTTCTTT. Translation: CASSFHREGNTEAFF.